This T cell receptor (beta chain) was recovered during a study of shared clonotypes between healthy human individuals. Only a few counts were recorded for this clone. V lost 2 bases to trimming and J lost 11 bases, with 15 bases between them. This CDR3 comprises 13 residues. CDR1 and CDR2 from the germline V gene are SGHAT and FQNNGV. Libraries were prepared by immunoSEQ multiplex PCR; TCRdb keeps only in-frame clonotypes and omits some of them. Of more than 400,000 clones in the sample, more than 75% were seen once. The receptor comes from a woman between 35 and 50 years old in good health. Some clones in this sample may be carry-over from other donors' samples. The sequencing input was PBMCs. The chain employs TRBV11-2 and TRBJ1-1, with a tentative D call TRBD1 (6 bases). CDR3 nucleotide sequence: TGTGCCAGCAGCTTATCCCCGGGGACACCCGCTTTCTTT. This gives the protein CASSLSPGTPAFF.